These 30 T cell receptor beta chains originate from one sample sequenced in a study of cytomegalovirus exposure and HLA in healthy donors listed by TCRdb under 2017. Library method: the immunoSEQ multiplex PCR assay. For the multiplex PCR, a mixture combining 60 forward primers for TCR Vbeta segments and 13 reverse primers for TCR Jbeta segments was used. TCRdb limited this immuneACCESS table to in-frame rearrangements with V and J called. A share of clones is missing; checked studies link under half to unresolved V genes, and the rest is unexplained. The sample table lists more than 150,000 clones, over 75% of them with a count of one. The ten top clones hold about 0.23% of the sample. Sequencing input: PBMCs. The receptor source for this set is a girl under three years old in good health and CMV-seronegative.

The chain links TRBV5-4 to TRBJ2-3; D gene ambiguous. The CDR3 sequence is 15 residues long. Per germline, CDR1 SGHNT and CDR2 YYREEE (reference sequence). Trimming removed 3 bases from V and 2 bases from J, with 13 bases in between. The CDR3 region is CASSSNRAFTDTQYF. CDR3 DNA: TGTGCCAGCAGCTCTAACAGAGCTTTCACAGATACGCAGTATTTT.

In its sample, this clone was seen a few times. This chain joins TRBV6-5 and TRBJ2-7; D uncertain. CDR3 length: 11 residues. Germline V gene sequence: CDR1 MNHEY, CDR2 SVGAGI. V was pared by 0 bases and J by 6 bases, with 3 bases between. The CDR3 nucleotides read TGTGCCAGCAGTTACTCGAGCGAGCAGTACTTC. Its protein product is CASSYSSEQYF.

The chain uses TRBV5-1 and TRBJ2-6; possibly TRBD1 for D (6 bases). V gave up 0 bases and J gave up 14 bases, with 15 bases separating them. The CDR3 totals 14 residues. Germline CDR1 and CDR2: SGHRS and YFSETQ. The CDR3 nucleotides read TGCGCCAGCAGCTTGGCGGGACAACCGGGACTCCTGACTTTC. Its protein is CASSLAGQPGLLTF.

The V and J genes are TRBV5-1 and TRBJ1-2; D might be TRBD1 (5 bases). Per the germline V gene, CDR1 is SGHRS and CDR2 is YFSETQ. This CDR3 comprises 13 residues. V lost 2 bases, J lost 4 bases, and 9 bases lay in between. The CDR3 DNA follows: TGCGCCAGCAGCTTCGACAGCCTCTATGGCTACACCTTC. This gives the protein CASSFDSLYGYTF.

This chain links TRBV25-1 with TRBJ1-2, with 7 bases matching TRBD1. The germline CDR1 and CDR2 sequences are MGHDK and SYGVNS. The CDR3 spans 13 residues. Germline trimming cut 6 bases from V and 4 bases from J; bases unmatched to any gene: 5. CDR3: CASRGGASYGYTF. The CDR3 DNA is TGTGCCAGCAGAGGGGGCGCTTCCTATGGCTACACCTTC.

V is TRBV9 and J is TRBJ2-1; D is possibly TRBD1 (6 bases). CDR1 and CDR2 from the germline V gene are SGDLS and YYNGEE. This CDR3 has 14 amino acids. V gave up 0 bases and J gave up 8 bases, with 12 bases separating them. CDR3 loop: CASSVGGLAYEQFF. The CDR3 bases are TGTGCCAGCAGCGTAGGGGGGCTAGCTTATGAGCAGTTCTTC.

J is TRBJ1-2 and V is TRBV6-5, with D possibly matching TRBD1 (6 bases). This CDR3 has 13 amino acids. Germline V gene sequence: CDR1 MNHEY, CDR2 SVGAGI. The ends were cut back, 7 bases at V and 6 bases at J, with 15 bases in the middle. CDR3: CASTRTEGDGYTF. The CDR3 bases are TGTGCCAGCACGAGGACAGAAGGGGATGGCTACACCTTC.

This clone was counted a single time. The chain is built from TRBV5-6 and TRBJ1-5; 8 nucleotides match TRBD1. The germline gives CDR1 SGHDT, CDR2 YYEEEE. The CDR3 is 14 amino acids. The V segment lost 1 base and the J segment 6 bases; nucleotides outside the gene matches: 3. This CDR3 reads CASSLSGGVQPQHF. CDR3 sequence (DNA): TGTGCCAGCAGCTTGTCAGGGGGCGTTCAGCCCCAGCATTTT.

J is TRBJ2-1 and V is TRBV9, with 7 bases that match TRBD2. V lost 4 bases to trimming and J lost 0 bases; unmatched junction nucleotides: 7. CDR3 length: 16 amino acids. Germline-derived CDR1 and CDR2 are SGDLS and YYNGEE. The CDR3 sequence: CASSPPSGGSYNEQFF. In DNA form, the CDR3 reads TGTGCCAGCAGCCCTCCTAGCGGAGGCTCCTACAATGAGCAGTTCTTC.

The V gene is TRBV19, the J gene TRBJ2-4; D possibly corresponds to TRBD2 (6 bases). The V end was cut by 8 bases, the J end by 2 bases, with 10 bases between. CDR1 is LNHDA and CDR2 is SQIVND in the germline V gene (reference sequence). The CDR3 length is 13 residues. CDR3 sequence: CASCRGSKNIQYF. In DNA form, the CDR3 reads TGTGCCAGTTGTCGGGGGTCCAAAAACATTCAGTACTTC.

The chain links TRBV7-7 to TRBJ2-5, with a weak D call TRBD2 (6 bases). This CDR3 is built from 14 residues. Germline lookup yields CDR1 SSHAT and CDR2 FNYEAQ (reference sequence). The V and J ends lost 2 bases and 2 bases respectively, with 9 bases between them. The CDR3 protein is CASSLSGYQETQYF. In DNA, the CDR3 is TGTGCCAGCAGCTTAAGCGGGTATCAAGAGACCCAGTACTTC.

The chain employs TRBV2 and TRBJ2-1; 7 positions agree with TRBD2. Germline CDR1 SNHLY, CDR2 FYNNEI. The CDR3 is made up of 15 amino acids. After removal of 9 bases from V and 0 bases from J, the junction contained 8 bases not matched to a gene. The chain's CDR3 is CARSGTTLSYNEQFF. The CDR3 DNA reads TGTGCCAGGTCCGGGACTACCCTCTCCTACAATGAGCAGTTCTTC.

CDR3 in amino acids: CASSEYPTGPNEQFF. DNA of the CDR3: TGTGCCAGCAGTGAATATCCGACAGGGCCGAATGAGCAGTTCTTC. The rearrangement links TRBV6-1 to TRBJ2-1; 7 bases map to TRBD1. The J segment lost 7 bases and the V segment lost 2 bases, leaving 8 bases of the junction unmatched. The CDR3 extends over 15 amino acids. Germline loops: CDR1 MNHNS, CDR2 SASEGT.

The chain combines TRBV6-1 with TRBJ2-1, with D possibly TRBD2 on 6 matching bases. CDR3 length: 16 amino acids. Trimming took off 0 bases at V and 7 bases at J, with 16 bases between the two ends. Germline loops: CDR1 MNHNS, CDR2 SASEGT. The CDR3 DNA reads as TGTGCCAGCAGTGAAGCCCCCCCGGGACTCGGAAATGAGCAGTTCTTC. This encodes CASSEAPPGLGNEQFF.

This clone was found once. This chain connects TRBV4-2 to TRBJ1-2, with TRBD1 matching 8 bases. From germline, CDR1 is LGHNA and CDR2 YNFKEQ. This CDR3 spans 12 amino acids. The ends lost 6 bases at V and 8 bases at J; junction bases unmatched: 5. DNA of the CDR3: TGTGCCAGCAGGGACAGGGCGGGGGGCTACACCTTC. Its translation: CASRDRAGGYTF.

The CDR3 loop reads CSAEGLVSTDTQYF. The CDR3 region has the DNA TGCAGCGCCGAGGGACTAGTTAGCACAGATACGCAGTATTTT. This chain connects TRBV29-1 to TRBJ2-3; TRBD2 matches 8 bases. This CDR3 is 14 amino acids long. Unmatched junction bases numbered 6, after V lost 7 bases and J lost 0 bases. Germline CDR1 reads SQVTM; CDR2 reads ANQGSEA.

This clone was seen once. The CDR3 DNA reads as TGCGCCAGCAGCTTGGTTCCCATAGCGCCCTACGAGCAGTACTTC. Its translation: CASSLVPIAPYEQYF. This sequence joins TRBV5-1 and TRBJ2-7, with D maybe TRBD2 (5 bases). CDR1 and CDR2 (germline): SGHRS, YFSETQ. Trimming left V 0 bases short and J 2 bases short, with 12 bases between. The CDR3 length is 15 residues.

The chain uses TRBV19 and TRBJ2-1; 7 bases line up with TRBD1. This CDR3 region has 15 residues. Trimming at V came to 4 bases and at J to 1 base, leaving 4 bases not matched to a gene. Germline loops: CDR1 LNHDA, CDR2 SQIVND (reference sequence). The CDR3 loop reads CASSSDRDSYNEQFF. As DNA, the CDR3 is TGTGCCAGTAGTAGCGACAGGGATTCCTACAATGAGCAGTTCTTC. The full variable domain, its missing parts supplied by reference TRBV19 and TRBJ2-1, is DGGITQSPKYLFRKEGQNVTLSCEQNLNHDAMYWYRQDPGQGLRLIYYSQIVNDFQKGDIAEGYSVSREKKESFPLTVTSAQKNPTAFYLCASSSDRDSYNEQFFGPGTRLTVL.

The J gene is TRBJ2-7, the V gene TRBV4-2; D gene ambiguous. The germline V gene has CDR1 LGHNA and CDR2 YNFKEQ. This CDR3 region has 14 residues. Trimming took off 0 bases at V and 4 bases at J, with 10 bases between the two ends. The CDR3 loop reads CASSQDLIAYEQYF. CDR3 nucleotides: TGTGCCAGCAGCCAAGATCTTATCGCGTACGAGCAGTACTTC.

The rearrangement uses TRBV27 and TRBJ2-7; 10 bases are a match to TRBD2. The CDR3 extends over 17 amino acids. The V gene's germline CDR1 is MNHEY and CDR2 SMNVEV (reference sequence). The junction had 13 bases not matched to a gene; V was cut back by 4 bases and J by 4 bases. The CDR3 sequence is CASSSITASGSRYEQYF. In nucleotides, the CDR3 is TGTGCCAGCAGTTCAATTACCGCTAGCGGGAGTCGATACGAGCAGTACTTC.

This chain joins TRBV29-1 and TRBJ2-1, with 14 bases aligning to TRBD2. Germline lookup yields CDR1 SQVTM and CDR2 ANQGSEA. The V segment lost 4 bases and the J segment 8 bases; nucleotides outside the gene matches: 13. CDR3 length equals 17 residues. CDR3 nucleotide sequence: TGCAGCGTTGGGGGAGGGACTAGCGGGAGAGGGAGTCATGAGCAGTTCTTC. Its protein product is CSVGGGTSGRGSHEQFF.

The chain is built from TRBV4-3 and TRBJ2-2; 11 bases align to TRBD2. Looked up from germline, CDR1 is LGHNA and CDR2 is YSLEER. Trimming at V came to 1 base and at J to 3 bases, leaving 4 bases not matched to a gene. The CDR3 totals 17 residues. The CDR3 DNA follows: TGCGCCAGCAGCCAAGCCAGGACTAGCGGGTACACCGGGGAGCTGTTTTTT. Amino acid sequence: CASSQARTSGYTGELFF.

This clone appeared a single time. The chain has TRBV5-1 and TRBJ1-1, with D possibly matching TRBD1 (5 bases). V was shortened by 1 base and J by 3 bases, with 10 bases between the two germline ends. CDR1 and CDR2 from the germline V gene are SGHRS and YFSETQ. The CDR3 spans 14 residues. The CDR3 sequence is CASSLNGDYTEAFF. The CDR3 DNA reads as TGCGCCAGCAGCTTGAACGGGGACTACACTGAAGCTTTCTTT.

This clone was counted only a few times. The rearrangement uses TRBV10-3 and TRBJ2-7; 7 nucleotides agree with TRBD2. Trimming took 6 bases from V and 4 from J; bases not matched to a gene: 15. Germline-derived CDR1 and CDR2 are ENHRY and SYGVKD. The length of the CDR3 is 16 residues. The CDR3 protein is CAISRLKRGKFYEQYF. The DNA of the CDR3 is TGTGCCATCAGCCGTTTAAAGCGGGGTAAATTTTACGAGCAGTACTTC.

V usage is TRBV19 and J usage is TRBJ1-5, with 9 bases fitting TRBD1. V lost 9 bases to trimming and J lost 0 bases; unmatched junction nucleotides: 15. Per the germline V gene, CDR1 is LNHDA and CDR2 is SQIVND (reference sequence). The CDR3 extends over 18 amino acids. The CDR3 DNA follows: TGTGCCAGCACTCAAGGGACAGGGTCCCGATATAGCAATCAGCCCCAGCATTTT. This codes for CASTQGTGSRYSNQPQHF.

J is TRBJ2-7 and V is TRBV4-1; 10 bases fit TRBD1. Germline CDR1 is MGHRA and CDR2 is YSYEKL. V dropped 4 bases and J dropped 7; count of bases not matched to a gene: 7. The CDR3 spans 14 residues. This chain's CDR3 is CASSPRQGADEQYF. The CDR3 DNA sequence: TGCGCCAGCAGCCCCCGACAGGGGGCGGATGAGCAGTACTTC.

Note on this clone: At one boundary the junction diverges from the germline segment, which might be a read error. V and J are TRBV7-9 and TRBJ1-2; no firm D call. The germline V gene encodes CDR1 SEHNR and CDR2 FQNEAQ (reference sequence). The CDR3 is made up of 15 amino acids. In DNA, the CDR3 is TGTTCCAGCAGCTTAGACCGTCTCCGGAACTATGGCTACACCTTC. Translated: CSSSLDRLRNYGYTF.

V usage is TRBV4-1 and J usage is TRBJ2-3, with 8 bases lining up with TRBD2. With 4 bases clipped from V and 0 bases from J, the junction kept 15 bases outside the gene matches. Germline CDR1 MGHRA, CDR2 YSYEKL. The CDR3 contains 19 residues. The CDR3 DNA follows: TGCGCCAGCAGCCGTCCTCGGCGGGGGGCGATATCTAGCACAGATACGCAGTATTTT. Translation: CASSRPRRGAISSTDTQYF.

V and J are TRBV7-9 and TRBJ1-2; D is ambiguous. The CDR3 consists of 10 residues. CDR1 is SEHNR and CDR2 is FQNEAQ in the germline V gene (reference sequence). Trimming took 7 bases from V and 8 from J, leaving 8 bases between them. The CDR3 loop reads CASNSGGYTF. CDR3 bases: TGTGCCAGCAATTCGGGGGGCTACACCTTC.

The chain combines TRBV5-1 with TRBJ2-7, with D possibly matching TRBD1 (6 bases). This CDR3 contains 14 residues. V lost 4 bases, J lost 5 bases, and 16 bases lay in between. CDR1 and CDR2 from the germline V gene are SGHRS and YFSETQ. The CDR3 coding sequence is TGCGCCAGCAGCCCGACGACAGGATCACACGAGCAGTACTTC. It yields the protein CASSPTTGSHEQYF.